Listed here are 30 T cell receptor beta chains from one sample, sequenced in a study of regulatory T cells in long-lasting Graves disease. Noted time point: newly diagnosed GD, antithyroid drugs for less than 3 months. Extracted RNA from PBMCs served as the source of the TCR library. In building TCR beta libraries, iRepertoire HTBI primers were used together with Arm-PCR of CDR3 regions. TCRdb reprocessed the multiplex PCR reads via MiXCR and lists one record per CDR3 protein. Of 550,000 or so distinct CDR3 sequences in the sample, 12% were seen once. The data also belong to a second study, concerning T cells in Graves' hyperthyroidism and ophthalmopathy.

The sample consisted of peripheral blood mononuclear cells (PBMCs), taken at new diagnosis, from a patient treated with antithyroid drugs. The receptors derive from a woman aged 25-40 years with Graves disease.

The rearrangement links TRBV19 to TRBJ1-6; 10 positions match TRBD1. V shed 6 bases, J shed 8 bases, and the junction held 4 bases outside the gene matches. The CDR3 totals 14 residues. Germline V lookup: CDR1 LNHDA, CDR2 SQIVND (reference sequence). In nucleotides, the CDR3 is TGTGCCAGTAGATCCGGACAGGGGGATTCACCCCTCCACTTT. Encoded protein: CASRSGQGDSPLHF.

The chain couples TRBV11-3 to TRBJ2-1, with 7 bases lining up with TRBD2. The V segment lost 3 bases and the J segment 0 bases; nucleotides outside the gene matches: 2. This CDR3 spans 15 amino acids. CDR1 is SGHNT and CDR2 is YENEEA in the germline V gene. CDR3 protein: CASSFASGSYNEQFF. In nucleotides, the CDR3 is TGTGCCAGCAGCTTTGCTAGCGGCTCCTACAATGAGCAGTTCTTC.

The rearrangement links TRBV5-4 to TRBJ2-7; the D gene could be TRBD1 or TRBD2 (5 bases each). Trimming pared 3 bases from V and 5 bases from J, leaving 15 bases between. From germline, CDR1 is SGHNT and CDR2 YYREEE (reference sequence). The length of the CDR3 is 14 residues. The CDR3 protein is CASSSSGPLDEQYF. For the CDR3, the DNA is TGTGCCAGCAGCTCTTCGGGACCCCTCGACGAGCAGTACTTC.

Regarding this clonotype: A much bigger clone sits one base away, suggesting this may be a read error. V usage is TRBV28 and J usage is TRBJ2-5, with a tentative D call TRBD1 (6 bases). CDR3 size: 15 residues. Per germline, CDR1 MDHEN and CDR2 SYDVKM. With 5 bases removed from V and 11 bases from J, the gap between germline ends came to 24 bases. The CDR3 spells CASSPQGISRSQQYF. In nucleotides, the CDR3 is TGTGCCAGCAGTCCCCAGGGGATATCGCGGAGTCAACAGTACTTC.

Note on this clonotype: A much bigger clone sits one base away, suggesting this may be a read error. This chain joins TRBV6-9 and TRBJ2-1; 7 nucleotides align to TRBD1. The CDR3 consists of 15 residues. Germline V gene sequence: CDR1 MNHGY, CDR2 SVAAGI. The CDR3 sequence is CVSSYDRVLYNEQFF. CDR3 nucleotide sequence: TGTGTCAGCAGTTACGACAGGGTACTTTACAATGAGCAGTTCTTC.

This clonotype was seen many times. This chain connects TRBV10-1 to TRBJ2-3; D is unresolved. Between the trimmed V and J ends, which lost 3 bases and 2 bases, there was a span of 12 bases. The CDR3 sequence is 15 residues long. CDR1 and CDR2 from the germline V gene are WNHNN and SYGVQD (reference sequence). CDR3: CASSEYRTDTDTQYF. The DNA of the CDR3 is TGCGCCAGCAGTGAATATCGGACCGACACAGATACGCAGTATTTT.

This clonotype has a count of ten or more. The V call is TRBV28, the J call TRBJ2-1, with TRBD1 identical over 9 bases. With V trimmed by 4 bases and J by 7 bases, 14 bases remained unmatched. The CDR3 has 17 residues. Per the germline V gene, CDR1 is MDHEN and CDR2 is SYDVKM. The DNA of the CDR3 is TGTGCCAGCAGTTACCCCTTTCCGGGACAGGGCGGGAATGAGCAGTTCTTC. It specifies CASSYPFPGQGGNEQFF.

In this sample, this clonotype turned up a few times. The missing conserved phenylalanine or tryptophan at the end of this CDR3 makes a read error likely. The chain couples TRBV11-2 to TRBJ1-1, with D maybe TRBD1 (6 bases). CDR1 and CDR2 from the germline V gene are SGHAT and FQNNGV. V gave up 1 base and J gave up 5 bases, with 14 bases separating them. CDR3 size: 15 residues. The CDR3 bases are TGTGCCAGCAGCTTAGCCAACAGGGCAGGAACTGAAGCTTTCCTT. Translation: CASSLANRAGTEAFL.

The gene calls are TRBV28 and TRBJ1-2; 10 positions match TRBD1. From germline, CDR1 is MDHEN and CDR2 SYDVKM. There are 15 residues in the CDR3. The trim removed 2 bases at V and 3 bases at J, leaving 3 bases unmatched. CDR3 residues: CASSLRQGAYYGYTF. The CDR3 DNA reads TGTGCCAGCAGTTTACGACAGGGGGCTTACTATGGCTACACCTTC.

In its sample, this clonotype was seen many times. V and J are TRBV19 and TRBJ2-6, with 7 positions matching TRBD2. This CDR3 has 16 amino acids. The V and J ends lost 4 bases and 2 bases, in that order; junction bases with no gene match: 5. Germline V CDR1 and CDR2: LNHDA, SQIVND (reference sequence). The CDR3 protein is CASSTPGGAGANVLTF. The CDR3 DNA reads as TGTGCCAGTAGTACCCCTGGGGGGGCTGGGGCCAACGTCCTGACTTTC. Complete variable domain (other parts from reference TRBV19 and TRBJ2-6): DGGITQSPKYLFRKEGQNVTLSCEQNLNHDAMYWYRQDPGQGLRLIYYSQIVNDFQKGDIAEGYSVSREKKESFPLTVTSAQKNPTAFYLCASSTPGGAGANVLTFGAGSRLTVL.

Of note for this clonotype: One base away lies a much larger clone, so this may be a sequencing read error. The chain links TRBV19 to TRBJ1-3, with unresolved D. Germline V gives CDR1 LNHDA, CDR2 SQIVND (reference sequence). The CDR3 runs 12 residues. For the CDR3, the DNA is TGTGCCAGTAGGAGTGATGGAAACGCCATATATTTT. Translation gives CASRSDGNAIYF. Full variable domain (rest looked up from reference TRBV19 and TRBJ1-3): DGGITQSPKYLFRKEGQNVTLSCEQNLNHDAMYWYRQDPGQGLRLIYYSQIVNDFQKGDIAEGYSVSREKKESFPLTVTSAQKNPTAFYLCASRSDGNAIYFGEGSWLTVV.

This chain links TRBV7-9 with TRBJ2-2; 7 nucleotides line up with TRBD1. This CDR3 region has 16 residues. The ends lost 4 bases at V and 4 bases at J; junction bases unmatched: 9. Germline V lookup: CDR1 SEHNR, CDR2 FQNEAQ (reference sequence). CDR3 amino acids: CASSSPPGTVTGELFF. The CDR3, as DNA: TGTGCCAGCAGCTCACCTCCGGGGACAGTCACCGGGGAGCTGTTTTTT.

This clonotype was recorded at least ten times. V is TRBV20-1 and J is TRBJ2-4, with 13 bases fitting TRBD2. CDR1 is DFQATT and CDR2 is SNEGSKA in the germline V gene (reference sequence). The CDR3 extends over 16 amino acids. J lost 8 bases, V lost 6 bases, and 13 bases had no gene match. The CDR3 DNA sequence: TGCAGTGCCGAACACACTAGCGGGAGGGCCGGAGACATTCAGTACTTC. It translates to CSAEHTSGRAGDIQYF.

This clonotype has ten or more counts. This chain uses TRBV18 with TRBJ2-5; the D call may be TRBD1 or TRBD2 (6 bases each). Germline assignment: CDR1 KGHSH and CDR2 LQKENI. CDR3 size: 17 residues. The V gene lost 3 bases and the J gene lost 5 bases, with 22 bases spanning the gap. The CDR3 nucleotides read TGTGCCAGCTCACCTAAAGGCAGTTCGGGGGCTACGGAGACCCAGTACTTC. The encoded protein is CASSPKGSSGATETQYF.

This clonotype was seen many times. CDR3 loop: CASSLTSGISYNEQFF. DNA of the CDR3: TGTGCCAGCAGCTTGACTAGCGGGATCTCCTACAATGAGCAGTTCTTC. The chain couples TRBV11-3 to TRBJ2-1; 11 bases match TRBD2. V shed 3 bases, J shed 0 bases, and the junction held 1 base outside the gene matches. This CDR3 comprises 16 residues. The V gene's germline CDR1 is SGHNT and CDR2 YENEEA.

This clonotype was observed a handful of times. V usage is TRBV6-1 and J usage is TRBJ2-5; D is unclear. The germline V gene encodes CDR1 MNHNS and CDR2 SASEGT. This CDR3 has 13 amino acids. Trimming stripped 1 base from V and 5 bases from J, with 8 bases between. The CDR3, as DNA: TGTGCCAGCAGTGAAGGGCAATTGGAGACCCAGTACTTC. Translated, it gives CASSEGQLETQYF.

This clonotype was counted at least ten times. The chain carries TRBV9 and TRBJ2-7; 8 bases match TRBD2. Germline assignment: CDR1 SGDLS and CDR2 YYNGEE. The V and J ends lost 4 bases and 3 bases, in that order; junction bases with no gene match: 6. The CDR3 is made up of 14 amino acids. The CDR3: CASSPRGGVYEQYF. DNA for the CDR3: TGTGCCAGCAGCCCTCGGGGGGGAGTCTACGAGCAGTACTTC.

This clonotype was recorded at least ten times. The V call is TRBV11-2, the J call TRBJ2-2, with D unresolved. Germline values: CDR1 SGHAT, CDR2 FQNNGV. The CDR3 is 16 residues long. V was shortened by 5 bases and J by 4 bases, with 17 bases between the two germline ends. In DNA, the CDR3 is TGTGCCAGCAGCCGGTCACTTAGTAAGGTCACCGGGGAGCTGTTTTTT. This gives the protein CASSRSLSKVTGELFF.

This clonotype was seen at least ten times. The CDR3 is CASSQSRNEQFF. The CDR3 DNA reads TGTGCCAGCAGCCAGAGCAGAAATGAGCAGTTCTTC. The chain links TRBV7-2 to TRBJ2-1; no clear D gene. Germline V CDR1 and CDR2: SGHTA, FQGNSA. The CDR3 consists of 12 residues. V dropped 5 bases and J dropped 7 bases, with 9 bases sitting between them.

This clonotype was observed a few times. V is TRBV4-3 and J is TRBJ2-7; no definite D call. Trimming removed 1 base at V and 0 bases at J, with 7 bases between. CDR1 and CDR2 from the germline V gene are LGHNA and YSLEER. The CDR3 is 14 residues long. This chain's CDR3 is CASSQALSSYEQYF. DNA of the CDR3: TGCGCCAGCAGCCAAGCACTAAGCTCCTACGAGCAGTACTTC.

Ten or more counts support this clonotype. The J gene is TRBJ1-5, the V gene TRBV28; possible D gene TRBD1, 5 bases. This CDR3 is 14 amino acids long. Trimming took off 7 bases at V and 9 bases at J, with 19 bases between the two ends. Germline-derived CDR1 and CDR2 are MDHEN and SYDVKM. Here the CDR3 DNA reads TGTGCCAGCACCCTCGTTGGCAGGGCACGGCCCCAGCATTTT. Amino acids: CASTLVGRARPQHF.

This clonotype has at least ten counts. J is TRBJ1-6 and V is TRBV30; D is uncertain. CDR1 GTSNPN and CDR2 SVGIG come from the germline V gene (reference sequence). The V gene lost 3 bases and the J gene lost 9 bases, with 9 bases spanning the gap. The CDR3 has 12 amino acids. As DNA, the CDR3 is TGTGCCTGGAGAACCTCGAGTTCACCCCTCCACTTT. Translation gives CAWRTSSSPLHF.

This clonotype showed up many times. This chain connects TRBV11-3 to TRBJ1-3; D not resolved. Between the trimmed V and J ends, which lost 6 bases and 4 bases, there was a span of 16 bases. The germline V gene has CDR1 SGHNT and CDR2 YENEEA. CDR3 size: 15 residues. CDR3 sequence (DNA): TGTGCCAGCAGATCCCGGGCCGGCGGCGGAAACACCATATATTTT. It is translated as CASRSRAGGGNTIYF.

Comments on this clonotype: Since the CDR3 does not end with the conserved phenylalanine or tryptophan, this likely comes from a read error. The CDR3 DNA follows: TGCAGTGCTAGCAGTAACAGGCGGTACGAGCAGTACCTC. Translated, it gives CSASSNRRYEQYL. The chain carries TRBV20-1 and TRBJ2-7, with a possible D match to TRBD1 (5 bases). The CDR3 extends over 13 amino acids. The germline V gene has CDR1 DFQATT and CDR2 SNEGSKA (reference sequence). The V gene lost 3 bases and the J gene lost 4 bases, with 13 bases spanning the gap.

The rearrangement joins TRBV19 to TRBJ1-5; D is undetermined. The CDR3 is made up of 14 amino acids. CDR1 and CDR2 (germline): LNHDA, SQIVND (reference sequence). V was shortened by 0 bases and J by 3 bases, with 6 bases between the two germline ends. In DNA, the CDR3 is TGTGCCAGTAGTATAGAGGGTATCAATCAGCCCCAGCATTTT. This gives the protein CASSIEGINQPQHF. Complete variable domain (other parts from reference TRBV19 and TRBJ1-5): DGGITQSPKYLFRKEGQNVTLSCEQNLNHDAMYWYRQDPGQGLRLIYYSQIVNDFQKGDIAEGYSVSREKKESFPLTVTSAQKNPTAFYLCASSIEGINQPQHFGDGTRLSIL.

At least ten counts were recorded for this clonotype. The chain links TRBV7-3 to TRBJ2-5; D not certain. Trimming stripped 1 base from V and 1 base from J, with 10 bases between. Germline assignment: CDR1 SGHTA and CDR2 FQGTGA. The CDR3 spans 15 residues. The CDR3 protein is CASSLIGTSQETQYF. The CDR3 nucleotides read TGTGCCAGCAGCTTAATCGGTACTTCCCAAGAGACCCAGTACTTC.

To note about this clonotype: This could be a read error, since a much larger clone is one nucleotide away. The rearrangement joins TRBV2 to TRBJ1-3, with TRBD1 as a possible D gene (5 bases). This CDR3 is built from 17 residues. Germline V gene sequence: CDR1 SNHLY, CDR2 FYNNEI. In DNA, the CDR3 is TGTGCCAGCAGTGCACTACAGGATGGACTCTCTGGAAACACCACATATTTT. Protein: CASSALQDGLSGNTTYF. Together with reference TRBV2 and TRBJ1-3, the CDR3 gives the full variable domain: EPEVTQTPSHQVTQMGQEVILRCVPISNHLYFYWYRQILGQKVEFLVSFYNNEISEKSEIFDDQFSVERPDGSNFTLKIRSTKLEDSAMYFCASSALQDGLSGNTTYFGEGSWLTVV.

The V gene is TRBV19, the J gene TRBJ2-7, with TRBD2 matching over 9 bases. Trimming cost V 5 bases and J 1 base; bases outside gene matches: 9. The germline CDR1 and CDR2 sequences are LNHDA and SQIVND (reference sequence). This CDR3 region has 16 residues. The CDR3 region has the DNA TGTGCCAGTAGTGAAGGCAGCGGGAGGCTATCCTACGAGCAGTACTTC. Amino acid sequence: CASSEGSGRLSYEQYF.

Concerning this clonotype itself: Since a far larger clone is one base different, this is likely a read error. The chain employs TRBV5-5 and TRBJ2-3; 7 nucleotides agree with TRBD1. TRBJ2-7 matches the DNA end more closely, so the J call is doubtful. CDR1 SGHKS and CDR2 YYEKEE come from the germline V gene (reference sequence). CDR3 length: 14 residues. The CDR3 spells CASSLRDSLHEQYF. CDR3 bases: TGTGCCAGCAGCTTGAGGGACAGTCTGCATGAGCAGTACTTC.

This clonotype was recorded at least ten times. J is TRBJ2-7 and V is TRBV5-1; 8 bases are a match to TRBD2. The germline gives CDR1 SGHRS, CDR2 YFSETQ. Germline trimming cut 0 bases from V and 7 bases from J; bases unmatched to any gene: 6. The CDR3 length is 14 residues. CDR3 in DNA: TGCGCCAGCAGCTTGGGCCCATCGGGGGGGGAGCAGTACTTC. Translation gives CASSLGPSGGEQYF.